Shown below are 26 T cell receptor beta chains from a single sample sequenced in a study of control samples from healthy donors and cancer patients. TCRdb keeps only in-frame clones here, not all; method: immunoSEQ multiplex PCR. The sample carries about 26,000 clones, about 82% recorded once. The sequenced material came from PBMCs. Receptors originate from a woman aged 55-75 years with head and neck cancer.

The sample holds one count of this clone. The rearrangement links TRBV18 to TRBJ1-5; TRBD1 might be the D (6 bases). CDR3 length equals 15 residues. Trimming removed 1 base from V and 7 bases from J, with 14 bases in between. CDR1 KGHSH and CDR2 LQKENI come from the germline V gene. CDR3 sequence reads: CASSPRTDWNQPQHF. CDR3 sequence (DNA): TGTGCCAGCTCACCACGGACAGATTGGAACCAGCCCCAGCATTTT.

The V gene is TRBV11-2, the J gene TRBJ2-1; D not certain. From germline, CDR1 is SGHAT and CDR2 FQNNGV. V lost 1 base and J 7 bases, leaving 11 bases between the germline ends. This CDR3 contains 14 residues. CDR3 nucleotides: TGTGCCAGCAGCTTAGTTGGGGTGTTGAATGAGCAGTTCTTC. This translates into CASSLVGVLNEQFF.

CDR3 amino acids: CAWAPRGNTGELFF. The CDR3 DNA sequence: TGTGCCTGGGCCCCCAGGGGTAACACCGGGGAGCTGTTTTTT. V gene TRBV30 combines with J gene TRBJ2-2; D perhaps matches TRBD1 (6 bases). The V gene lost 5 bases and the J gene lost 2 bases, with 12 bases spanning the gap. The CDR3 loop spans 14 amino acids. The V gene's germline CDR1 is GTSNPN and CDR2 SVGIG (reference sequence).

The CDR3 spells CASSQDRAYNSPLHF. In DNA form, the CDR3 reads TGTGCCAGCAGCCAAGACAGGGCCTATAATTCACCCCTCCACTTT. The gene calls are TRBV14 and TRBJ1-6, with a tentative D call TRBD1 (5 bases). Germline V gene sequence: CDR1 SGHDN, CDR2 FVKESK. Trimming took 0 bases from V and 2 from J, leaving 5 bases between them. This CDR3 spans 15 amino acids. Together with reference TRBV14 and TRBJ1-6, the CDR3 gives the full variable domain: EAGVTQFPSHSVIEKGQTVTLRCDPISGHDNLYWYRRVMGKEIKFLLHFVKESKQDESGMPNNRFLAERTGGTYSTLKVQPAELEDSGVYFCASSQDRAYNSPLHFGNGTRLTVT.

About this clone: The sample contains more than one DNA sequence encoding this CDR3. This chain links TRBV10-3 with TRBJ1-2; D call uncertain. Germline CDR1 and CDR2: ENHRY and SYGVKD. This CDR3 is built from 13 residues. V was clipped by 0 bases and J by 1 base, with 3 bases between them. Here the CDR3 DNA reads TGTGCCATCAGTGAGTCACTTAACTATGGCTACACCTTC. Protein sequence: CAISESLNYGYTF.

The chain has TRBV7-8 and TRBJ2-1, with 9 bases identical to TRBD2. This CDR3 is built from 12 residues. The germline V gene has CDR1 SGHVS and CDR2 FQNEAQ. V dropped 5 bases and J dropped 12; count of bases not matched to a gene: 5. The CDR3 DNA reads TGTGCCAGCAGCGACCAGCGGGAGGTGCAGTTCTTC. Translating gives CASSDQREVQFF.

This clone was recorded a few times. The chain is built from TRBV2 and TRBJ1-2, with a possible D match to TRBD1 (6 bases). Trimming left V 3 bases short and J 2 bases short, with 13 bases between. The CDR3 runs 15 residues. Per germline, CDR1 SNHLY and CDR2 FYNNEI. CDR3: CASSDAWTVNYGYTF. CDR3 bases: TGTGCCAGCAGTGATGCTTGGACAGTAAACTATGGCTACACCTTC.

This chain uses TRBV7-8 with TRBJ1-3, with D perhaps matching TRBD1 (5 bases). The CDR3 consists of 17 residues. Germline CDR1 is SGHVS and CDR2 is FQNEAQ. Deletions cut 5 bases from V and 0 bases from J, with 17 bases between. CDR3 DNA: TGTGCCAGCAGCCGGGGGGGGAATCCAAGCTCTGGAAACACCATATATTTT. As protein: CASSRGGNPSSGNTIYF.

This chain connects TRBV19 to TRBJ2-5; maybe TRBD1 (6 bases). The CDR3 runs to 15 residues. With 1 base removed from V and 4 bases from J, the gap between germline ends came to 13 bases. CDR1 and CDR2 (germline): LNHDA, SQIVND (reference sequence). CDR3 nucleotides: TGTGCCAGTAGTATAGCCGGGACACGAGGAGAGACCCAGTACTTC. The encoded protein is CASSIAGTRGETQYF.

The chain employs TRBV19 and TRBJ1-3, with a possible D match to TRBD1 (5 bases). With 9 bases removed from V and 0 bases from J, the gap between germline ends came to 9 bases. Germline V gene sequence: CDR1 LNHDA, CDR2 SQIVND (reference sequence). This CDR3 is 13 amino acids long. CDR3 sequence reads: CASGDRSGNTIYF. The CDR3 DNA is TGTGCCAGCGGGGACCGCTCTGGAAACACCATATATTTT. The variable domain in full, with the rest retrieved from reference TRBV19 and TRBJ1-3, is DGGITQSPKYLFRKEGQNVTLSCEQNLNHDAMYWYRQDPGQGLRLIYYSQIVNDFQKGDIAEGYSVSREKKESFPLTVTSAQKNPTAFYLCASGDRSGNTIYFGEGSWLTVV.

To note about this clone: Different DNA sequences within this sample yield the same CDR3. J is TRBJ2-3 and V is TRBV11-3, with D uncertain. Germline values: CDR1 SGHNT, CDR2 YENEEA. The germline V and J ends were trimmed by 5 bases and 0 bases, with 12 bases remaining between them. The CDR3 spans 15 residues. The CDR3 protein is CASSTGRSSTDTQYF. The CDR3 DNA sequence: TGTGCCAGCAGCACTGGACGATCAAGCACAGATACGCAGTATTTT. Complete variable domain (other parts from reference TRBV11-3 and TRBJ2-3): EAGVVQSPRYKIIEKKQPVAFWCNPISGHNTLYWYLQNLGQGPELLIRYENEEAVDDSQLPKDRFSAERLKGVDSTLKIQPAELGDSAVYLCASSTGRSSTDTQYFGPGTRLTVL.

V is TRBV2 and J is TRBJ2-3, with D uncertain. The CDR3 length is 12 residues. Per germline, CDR1 SNHLY and CDR2 FYNNEI. The germline V and J ends were trimmed by 6 bases and 6 bases, with 10 bases remaining between them. The CDR3 DNA follows: TGTGCCAGCAGGGAGTTGGGGGATACGCAGTATTTT. Translating it yields CASRELGDTQYF.

The chain joins TRBV7-2 to TRBJ1-1, with D hard to call. This CDR3 region has 13 residues. Germline values: CDR1 SGHTA, CDR2 FQGNSA. The ends were cut back, 4 bases at V and 4 bases at J, with 10 bases in the middle. The CDR3 DNA sequence: TGTGCCAGCAGCTCTGATGGAGGCACTGAAGCTTTCTTT. Translation: CASSSDGGTEAFF.

This clone was seen a single time. The V and J genes are TRBV5-6 and TRBJ2-1; D unclear. This CDR3 spans 17 amino acids. Germline V CDR1 and CDR2: SGHDT, YYEEEE. The V end was cut by 1 base, the J end by 0 bases, with 14 bases between. CDR3 bases: TGTGCCAGCAGCTTGAGGCTTTTCTCCGGCTCCTACAATGAGCAGTTCTTC. Encoded protein: CASSLRLFSGSYNEQFF.

The chain couples TRBV11-2 to TRBJ1-2; tentative D call: TRBD1 (6 bases). The CDR3 sequence is 14 residues long. Germline loops: CDR1 SGHAT, CDR2 FQNNGV. The V gene lost 6 bases and the J gene lost 8 bases, with 19 bases spanning the gap. CDR3 in DNA: TGTGCCAGCAGGGGAAACCGAGGGGGTTCGGGCTACACCTTC. Translated: CASRGNRGGSGYTF.

The chain uses TRBV18 and TRBJ2-3; D is unresolved. Trimming took 4 bases from V and 4 from J, leaving 9 bases between them. The CDR3 spans 13 residues. Germline V lookup: CDR1 KGHSH, CDR2 LQKENI. The CDR3 reads CASSRGRADTQYF. The CDR3 region has the DNA TGTGCCAGCTCACGGGGTAGGGCAGATACGCAGTATTTT.

V usage is TRBV6-2 or TRBV6-3 and J usage is TRBJ2-1; 12 bases match TRBD2. V dropped 5 bases and J dropped 2; count of bases not matched to a gene: 7. From germline, CDR1 is MNHEY and CDR2 SVGEGT. This CDR3 spans 17 amino acids. DNA of the CDR3: TGTGCCAGCAGTCCCCGGACTAGCGGGACGGCCTACAATGAGCAGTTCTTC. Protein: CASSPRTSGTAYNEQFF.

This chain links TRBV4-1 with TRBJ2-7; D is tentatively TRBD1 or TRBD2 (5 bases each). Looked up from germline, CDR1 is MGHRA and CDR2 is YSYEKL. Trimming removed 4 bases at V and 0 bases at J, with 13 bases between. The CDR3 contains 15 residues. DNA of the CDR3: TGCGCCAGCAGCCTCAACGGGGCAGTCTCCTACGAGCAGTACTTC. It translates to CASSLNGAVSYEQYF.

The chain combines TRBV4-3 with TRBJ1-3; D perhaps matches TRBD1 (5 bases). Trimming took off 0 bases at V and 8 bases at J, with 5 bases between the two ends. Germline CDR1 reads LGHNA; CDR2 reads YSLEER. This CDR3 has 12 amino acids. The CDR3, as DNA: TGCGCCAGCAGCCAAGAGGGGGACACCATATATTTT. Translation gives CASSQEGDTIYF.

V and J are TRBV11-3 and TRBJ2-7; perhaps D is TRBD1 or TRBD2 (5 bases each). This CDR3 contains 13 residues. Germline CDR1 is SGHNT and CDR2 is YENEEA. V shed 1 base and J shed 6 bases, with 10 bases lying between them. Here the CDR3 reads CASSLARDREQYF. The CDR3 nucleotides read TGTGCCAGCAGCTTAGCCAGGGACCGCGAGCAGTACTTC.

This clone occurred once. V gene TRBV7-9 combines with J gene TRBJ2-7, with D perhaps matching TRBD1 (6 bases). Per the germline V gene, CDR1 is SEHNR and CDR2 is FQNEAQ (reference sequence). The V end lost 0 bases, the J end lost 5 bases, and 14 bases lay between the germline ends. CDR3 size: 15 residues. The CDR3 region has the DNA TGTGCCAGCAGCTTAGCGGGGACACCTGTCCACGAGCAGTACTTC. Translating it yields CASSLAGTPVHEQYF.

The table lists this clone with a count of one. This chain links TRBV2 with TRBJ2-3, with D hard to call. Germline V CDR1 and CDR2: SNHLY, FYNNEI. The CDR3 extends over 14 amino acids. Trimming cost V 6 bases and J 3 bases, with 13 bases left between them. The CDR3, as DNA: TGTGCCAGCAGAGCTCAAGGCGCAACAGATACGCAGTATTTT. It encodes CASRAQGATDTQYF.

The CDR3 DNA is TGTGCCAGCAGTTTGCCAGGGGTTAGCACAGATACGCAGTATTTT. Its translation: CASSLPGVSTDTQYF. This chain uses TRBV6-2 or TRBV6-3 with TRBJ2-3; D might be TRBD1 (6 bases). The CDR3 runs to 15 residues. Per germline, CDR1 MNHEY and CDR2 SVGEGT. Deletions cut 4 bases from V and 0 bases from J, with 11 bases between.

The rearrangement uses TRBV6-5 and TRBJ1-4; no definite D call. In germline, CDR1 is MNHEY, CDR2 SVGAGI. The CDR3 has 12 amino acids. Trimming stripped 6 bases from V and 6 bases from J, with 8 bases between. CDR3 loop: CASRRADEKLFF. The CDR3 coding sequence is TGTGCCAGCAGGCGGGCAGATGAAAAACTGTTTTTT.

The V and J genes are TRBV7-2 and TRBJ2-2, with D tentatively TRBD1 (5 bases). This CDR3 spans 14 amino acids. Germline V gene data show CDR1 as SGHTA and CDR2 as FQGNSA. Trimming removed 4 bases from V and 4 bases from J, with 10 bases in between. The CDR3 coding sequence is TGTGCCAGCAGCTCACAGGTGACCACCGGGGAGCTGTTTTTT. As protein: CASSSQVTTGELFF.

The rearrangement joins TRBV7-8 to TRBJ1-2; the D is unclear. Per the germline V gene, CDR1 is SGHVS and CDR2 is FQNEAQ. The CDR3 contains 13 residues. Deletions cut 1 base from V and 8 bases from J, with 11 bases between. CDR3 sequence (DNA): TGTGCCAGCAGCTTAGAGGGTTCGGGAGGCTACACCTTC. Translated: CASSLEGSGGYTF.